One T cell receptor (beta chain) is described in this entry. This clonotype has a count of ten or more. The antigen it binds to is not known. Base qualities are not recorded, but no much larger clone differs from it by a single base. There are 15 amino acids in the CDR3, from cysteine to phenylalanine inclusive. Of the read, only the CDR3 DNA is kept; its 45 bases are in frame from base 1. Unmatched junction bases come to 0, with V trimmed by 2 bases and J by 1 base. CDR1 SGDLS and CDR2 YYNGEE were looked up in the germline V gene. The record originates from a study of T cells in Graves' hyperthyroidism and ophthalmopathy (dated by TCRdb to about 2019). With respect to the entire study: To identify distinguishing TCR V-J signatures, a discovery cohort of around 100 patients was used, comprising 40 to 45 with Graves' ophthalmopathy and some 60 with stable Graves' hyperthyroidism. In addition, the study compared T-cell repertoires in thyroid tissue and in blood from six Graves' hyperthyroidism patients. According to the paper, TCR Vbeta CDR3 sequencing was carried out on 135 peripheral blood samples, which came from some 41 ophthalmopathy, 80 or so hyperthyroidism and roughly 17 progressor patients. After sampling, hyperthyroidism patients received methimazole starting at 30 mg daily, and ophthalmopathy patients received high-dose intravenous methylprednisolone. Prospective prediction of ophthalmopathy was tested in an independent validation cohort consisting of some 19 hyperthyroidism patients and around 16 patients who later progressed to ophthalmopathy. The roughly 94 discovery patients were randomly divided into training and test sets at a 7:3 ratio.

Exclusion was applied to patients with uncontrolled infections, other autoimmune diseases, pregnancy or lactation. Clinical symptoms, serum thyroxine and TRAb, thyroid ultrasound, and orbital computed tomography formed the basis for the diagnoses. Total RNA was extracted using Trizol reagent, and RNA quality was assessed on an Agilent 2100 Bioanalyzer. The TCR beta CDR3 regions were amplified from the RNA transcripts. A first-round RT-PCR of the TCR CDR3 used the HTBI primer set with the Qiagen OneStep RT-PCR kit. Libraries were constructed in a second round of multiplex PCR, after which size selection and purification were performed. The libraries were sequenced on an Illumina HiSeq2000 using paired-end 100 bp reads. Concerning the study's data processing: Raw data were processed with SOAPnuke, discarding reads with adapters, uncalled bases, mean Phred below 15, or no exact constant-primer or identifier match. High-quality paired reads were merged with COPE v1.2.5, and unique nucleotide sequences were defined as clonotypes. MiTCR v1.1 was used to align clonotypes to the IMGT TRBV, TRBD and TRBJ reference segments. The analysis included only V-J combinations with a frequency above 0.0001, which together covered approximately 99% of the repertoires. A TCS score was defined as the ratio of F50 (clonal expansion) to E x V (chaos), with BLOSUM62-based TCRdist applied between CDR3 peptides within each V-J. Welch's t-statistics and random forest reduced approximately 520 V-J features to some 14, which were used in a naive Bayes classifier (R e1071). Thyroid-blood repertoire similarity was quantified with the Morisita-Horn index. The raw public data were reprocessed by TCRdb itself: fastp quality trimming at Q25, MiXCR clonotype calling, in-frame beta chains only. Every entry covers one CDR3 protein and lists the most common genes and DNA from its rows. These V and J calls rely on TCRdb rather than the paper's analysis. The table for this sample lists roughly 500,000 distinct CDR3 sequences; approximately 48% of them were counted only once. In total, the top ten clones hold around 47% of the sample.

Study-wide conclusions, independent of this receptor: Most expanded thyroid clonotypes (frequency above 0.001) were also found in blood, which suggests that blood repertoires may mirror thyroid immune responses. In cross-validation, a model built on a 13 V-J signature told ophthalmopathy apart from stable hyperthyroidism with 87.88% sensitivity and 81% to 82% specificity, and in testing the same model reached 80%/75%. No statistical method was used to fix the sample size in advance, and group allocation was not hidden from the investigators. In validation, the model predicted progression to ophthalmopathy a median of roughly six months before onset, with roughly 71% sensitivity and 72.22% specificity.

The sequence was collected from an adult woman with Graves' disease, either hyperthyroidism or ophthalmopathy (not recorded which). The sequence is built from TRBV9 and TRBJ2-2; a stretch of 9 junction bases matches TRBD2. The sample taken for sequencing was peripheral blood or thyroid tissue (not recorded which). This receptor carries the CDR3 CASSVSGGNTGELFF. The sequenced DNA: TGTGCCAGCAGCGTTAGCGGGGGGAACACCGGGGAGCTGTTTTTT.